The 29 T cell receptor beta chains given below trace back to one sample, sequenced in a study of blood T cell repertoires in COVID-19. Method: immunoSEQ multiplex PCR; TCRdb's copy keeps in-frame clones and lacks some. The sample has approximately 120,000 clones, approximately 74% seen once; the top ten hold around 5.5%. The sample consisted of peripheral blood. The receptors stem from a man in his sixties with acute or convalescent COVID-19.

The chain joins TRBV19 to TRBJ1-3; 8 bases line up with TRBD1. Germline CDR1 reads LNHDA; CDR2 reads SQIVND (reference sequence). V lost 10 bases, J lost 2 bases, and 7 bases stayed unmatched. This CDR3 has 14 amino acids. The CDR3 loop is CATKQGVAGNTIYF. Written as DNA, the CDR3 is TGTGCCACCAAACAGGGGGTAGCTGGAAACACCATATATTTT.

The chain employs TRBV4-1 and TRBJ1-2, with 11 bases lining up with TRBD1. The germline V gene has CDR1 MGHRA and CDR2 YSYEKL. The CDR3 totals 15 residues. J gave up 10 bases and V 5 bases, and 12 bases lay outside the gene matches. The CDR3 DNA is TGCGCCAGCAGCTTACGGGGACAGGGGGAACGATTCTACACCTTC. Protein sequence: CASSLRGQGERFYTF.

The chain uses TRBV11-3 and TRBJ1-1; 7 positions agree with TRBD1. V lost 5 bases and J lost 5; bases outside the gene matches: 14. The CDR3 length is 16 residues. Germline V lookup: CDR1 SGHNT, CDR2 YENEEA. The CDR3 coding sequence is TGTGCCAGCAGCCTCCGACAGGGTACGCCGTTTACTGAAGCTTTCTTT. It specifies CASSLRQGTPFTEAFF.

This sequence joins TRBV30 and TRBJ2-7; no definite D call. Germline V CDR1 and CDR2: GTSNPN, SVGIG (reference sequence). V was trimmed by 3 bases and J by 3 bases, leaving 12 bases between them. CDR3 size: 13 residues. The CDR3 region has the DNA TGTGCCTGGAGCCCCCCAGCGAGCTACGAGCAGTACTTC. Protein product: CAWSPPASYEQYF. Combining the CDR3 with reference TRBV30 and TRBJ2-7 gives the whole variable domain SQTIHQWPATLVQPVGSPLSLECTVEGTSNPNLYWYRQAAGRGLQLLFYSVGIGQISSEVPQNLSASRPQDRQFILSSKKLLLSDSGFYLCAWSPPASYEQYFGPGTRLTVT.

The chain combines TRBV21-1 with TRBJ1-2. TRBV21-1 is described as a pseudogene. This CDR3 is 13 amino acids long. This chain's CDR3 is CASSNTYGVGYTF. The CDR3 DNA sequence: TGTGCCAGCAGCAATACATACGGAGTGGGCTACACCTTC.

The chain uses TRBV30 and TRBJ1-2, with unresolved D. V was cut by 0 bases and J by 6 bases, with 11 bases left in between. CDR3 length: 13 residues. CDR1 and CDR2 (germline): GTSNPN, SVGIG (reference sequence). The chain's CDR3 is CAWSVNLADGYTF. The CDR3 nucleotides read TGTGCCTGGAGTGTAAACCTAGCGGATGGCTACACCTTC.

As to this clone: A read error may account for a junction end that differs from germline. The chain joins TRBV30 to TRBJ2-7; TRBD1 aligns across 7 bases. The CDR3 length is 13 residues. CDR1 and CDR2 (germline): GTSNPN, SVGIG (reference sequence). The CDR3 nucleotides are TGTGCCTGGAGTGCAAATACAGGGGCCCGGGGCCACTTC. The encoded protein is CAWSANTGARGHF.

The sample holds a few counts of this clone. The V and J genes are TRBV6-5 and TRBJ2-7; 10 positions match TRBD1. The CDR3 is 13 residues long. The V gene's germline CDR1 is MNHEY and CDR2 SVGAGI. The V segment lost 6 bases and the J segment 7 bases; nucleotides outside the gene matches: 6. The CDR3 nucleotides are TGTGCCAGCAGAAGACAGGGGGCGCAGGAGCAGTACTTC. Translated: CASRRQGAQEQYF.

J is TRBJ1-2 and V is TRBV5-1; 10 bases are shared with TRBD1. The CDR3 has 15 residues. J was trimmed by 6 bases and V by 2 bases; bases with no gene match: 7. CDR1 and CDR2 from the germline V gene are SGHRS and YFSETQ. CDR3 residues: CASSLVPGQGNGYTF. CDR3 sequence (DNA): TGCGCCAGCAGCTTAGTCCCGGGACAGGGGAATGGCTACACCTTC.

The chain employs TRBV12-3 or TRBV12-4 and TRBJ2-7, with 7 bases aligning to TRBD2. CDR3 length: 13 amino acids. With V trimmed by 7 bases and J by 4 bases, 7 bases remained unmatched. The chain's CDR3 is CASKLAEGYEQYF. As DNA, the CDR3 is TGTGCCAGCAAGCTAGCGGAGGGGTACGAGCAGTACTTC.

This clone came up a few times. The chain couples TRBV27 to TRBJ1-1; D uncertain. Germline lookup yields CDR1 MNHEY and CDR2 SMNVEV (reference sequence). Trimming took off 6 bases at V and 1 base at J, with 9 bases between the two ends. The CDR3 sequence is 13 residues long. The CDR3 here is CASRGEGNTEAFF. The CDR3 DNA reads as TGTGCCAGCAGAGGAGAGGGGAACACTGAAGCTTTCTTT.

This clone has just a few counts. Within the sample, other DNA sequences also encode this same CDR3. V usage is TRBV9 and J usage is TRBJ1-6; a possible D gene is TRBD1 (6 bases). Trimming took off 4 bases at V and 7 bases at J, with 9 bases between the two ends. This CDR3 is 13 amino acids long. Germline values: CDR1 SGDLS, CDR2 YYNGEE. CDR3 sequence: CASSTTGNSPLHF. The CDR3 DNA reads as TGTGCCAGCAGCACAACAGGGAATTCACCCCTCCACTTT.

The chain joins TRBV10-1 to TRBJ2-7; D is perhaps TRBD1 (6 bases). The V end was cut by 8 bases, the J end by 0 bases, with 14 bases between. Germline values: CDR1 WNHNN, CDR2 SYGVQD (reference sequence). The CDR3 covers 14 residues. This chain's CDR3 is CASLRTANSYEQYF. The CDR3 DNA reads as TGCGCCAGCCTGAGGACAGCCAACTCCTACGAGCAGTACTTC.

The V call is TRBV30, the J call TRBJ1-2, with D possibly TRBD1 on 6 matching bases. There are 13 residues in the CDR3. Trimming cost V 1 base and J 5 bases, with 11 bases left between them. Germline V gene sequence: CDR1 GTSNPN, CDR2 SVGIG (reference sequence). CDR3 amino acids: CAWSGDRLYGYTF. The CDR3 nucleotides are TGTGCCTGGAGTGGCGACAGGTTGTATGGCTACACCTTC.

This chain uses TRBV6-5 with TRBJ1-1; D is ambiguous. The V gene lost 6 bases and the J gene lost 4 bases, with 12 bases spanning the gap. CDR3 size: 13 residues. Per the germline V gene, CDR1 is MNHEY and CDR2 is SVGAGI. The CDR3 sequence is CASRRLAFTEAFF. Here the CDR3 DNA reads TGTGCCAGCAGAAGACTCGCTTTCACTGAAGCTTTCTTT.

This chain connects TRBV28 to TRBJ2-7; 9 nucleotides align to TRBD2. J was trimmed by 3 bases and V by 2 bases; bases with no gene match: 5. CDR3 length equals 15 residues. Germline loops: CDR1 MDHEN, CDR2 SYDVKM. The CDR3 loop is CASSLRAGGLYEQYF. In nucleotides, the CDR3 is TGTGCCAGCAGTTTAAGAGCGGGGGGCCTCTACGAGCAGTACTTC.

In its sample, this clone was seen a few times. This chain links TRBV19 with TRBJ1-1; TRBD1 is a possible D gene (5 bases). The CDR3 is 13 amino acids. Trimming stripped 7 bases from V and 7 bases from J, with 16 bases between. CDR1 and CDR2 from the germline V gene are LNHDA and SQIVND (reference sequence). The CDR3 reads CASTRSQGLEAFF. CDR3 nucleotide sequence: TGTGCCAGTACAAGAAGCCAGGGACTTGAAGCTTTCTTT.

The chain uses TRBV29-1 and TRBJ2-3; 7 nucleotides line up with TRBD2. V lost 8 bases to trimming and J lost 2 bases; unmatched junction nucleotides: 10. CDR3 length: 14 amino acids. CDR1 SQVTM and CDR2 ANQGSEA come from the germline V gene. CDR3 protein: CSSWTGGPTDTQYF. The CDR3, as DNA: TGCAGCTCTTGGACGGGGGGACCCACAGATACGCAGTATTTT.

This chain uses TRBV18 with TRBJ1-1; 7 bases are shared with TRBD1. Per the germline V gene, CDR1 is KGHSH and CDR2 is LQKENI. With V trimmed by 1 base and J by 4 bases, 6 bases remained unmatched. The CDR3 is 15 residues long. In DNA, the CDR3 is TGTGCCAGCTCACCACAGGGGGCGCGTCTCACTGAAGCTTTCTTT. This codes for CASSPQGARLTEAFF.

The chain carries TRBV18 and TRBJ2-1; 7 bases map to TRBD1. This CDR3 has 15 amino acids. Germline CDR1 and CDR2: KGHSH and LQKENI. Germline trimming cut 3 bases from V and 5 bases from J; bases unmatched to any gene: 7. CDR3 sequence: CASSPRQGSDNEQFF. The CDR3 DNA follows: TGTGCCAGCTCACCCCGACAGGGATCCGACAATGAGCAGTTCTTC.

With respect to this clone: The conserved final phenylalanine or tryptophan is absent from the CDR3, which likely points to a read error. No DNA is shown, since the ends of the CDR3 on it are uncertain; the CDR3 is the one TCRdb lists. This chain joins TRBV5-8 and TRBJ1-2; TRBD1, the table's D call, lacks a check against the DNA. The germline V gene has CDR1 SGHTS and CDR2 YDEGEE. Termini included, the CDR3 measures 13 amino acids. The CDR3 protein is CASSLSGHLTGPV.

The chain links TRBV6-5 to TRBJ2-7; weak D call: TRBD2 (5 bases). The CDR3 length is 14 residues. The germline V gene has CDR1 MNHEY and CDR2 SVGAGI. The V end was cut by 6 bases, the J end by 0 bases, with 12 bases between. As DNA, the CDR3 is TGTGCCAGCAGCGTTGCCGGGATCTCCTACGAGCAGTACTTC. Its translation is CASSVAGISYEQYF.

The chain couples TRBV14 to TRBJ1-4, with 7 bases identical to TRBD1. The CDR3 runs 15 residues. The germline CDR1 and CDR2 sequences are SGHDN and FVKESK. Trimming at V came to 4 bases and at J to 3 bases, leaving 5 bases not matched to a gene. The CDR3 DNA reads as TGTGCCAGCAGCCCGACAGGGCGGGCTAATGAAAAACTGTTTTTT. Translated: CASSPTGRANEKLFF.

The chain employs TRBV5-3 and TRBJ2-7, with TRBD2 identical over 9 bases. TRBV5-3 is filed as an ORF, its function uncertain. This CDR3 has 13 residues. Losses at the gene ends were 7 bases for V and 7 bases for J; bases not matched to a gene: 9. CDR3 DNA sequence: TGTGCCAGATCCGGGGCGGGAGGGAAAGAGCAGTACTTC. It specifies CARSGAGGKEQYF.

The chain links TRBV5-1 to TRBJ2-3; 11 bases fit TRBD2. The CDR3 loop spans 18 amino acids. Germline-derived CDR1 and CDR2 are SGHRS and YFSETQ. V shed 0 bases and J 5 bases; nucleotides not matched to a gene: 11. The DNA for the CDR3 is TGCGCCAGCAGCTTGGATATGTTAGCGGGAGGGCCGGGAGATACGCAGTATTTT. Residues: CASSLDMLAGGPGDTQYF.

The chain recombines TRBV7-2 with TRBJ1-1; D unclear. V lost 2 bases and J lost 6, with 10 bases in between. The CDR3 length is 13 residues. The germline CDR1 and CDR2 sequences are SGHTA and FQGNSA. This CDR3 reads CASSLIWAAEAFF. DNA of the CDR3: TGTGCCAGCAGCTTAATCTGGGCCGCTGAAGCTTTCTTT.

This chain joins TRBV3-1 (or the pseudogene TRBV3-2) and TRBJ2-7; TRBD2 matches 7 bases. J lost 7 bases, V lost 4 bases, and 10 bases had no gene match. This CDR3 spans 14 amino acids. CDR1 and CDR2 from the germline V gene are LGHDT and YNNKEL (reference sequence). In DNA, the CDR3 is TGTGCCAGCAGCCTGAGCGGGGCCGTCTTTGAGCAGTACTTC. Its protein is CASSLSGAVFEQYF.

This clone was seen only a few times. The chain recombines TRBV2 with TRBJ2-7; tentative D call: TRBD2 (8 bases). Per germline, CDR1 SNHLY and CDR2 FYNNEI. The CDR3 covers 20 residues. The germline V and J ends were trimmed by 6 bases and 3 bases, with 33 bases remaining between them. The CDR3 region has the DNA TGTGCCAGCAGGAACCGACAGGGTTTAAACCCGGGAGGGCCCGGCTACGAGCAGTACTTC. Translating gives CASRNRQGLNPGGPGYEQYF.

The rearrangement uses TRBV15 and TRBJ1-5; 7 bases map to TRBD1. Trimming removed 0 bases from V and 6 bases from J; junction bases left unmatched: 5. Germline loops: CDR1 LNHNV, CDR2 YYDKDF (reference sequence). The CDR3 is made up of 15 amino acids. The CDR3 region is CATSRDRGGGQPQHF. The DNA for the CDR3 is TGTGCCACCAGCAGAGATAGAGGGGGCGGTCAGCCCCAGCATTTT.